The T cell receptor beta chain described here comes from a study (dated by TCRdb to 2022 to 2024). General findings and caveats noted by the study authors: Further investigation, including longitudinal sampling and assessment of a control group, is stated by the authors to be required.

In regard to this clone: Its specific antigen is unknown. No much larger clonotype is one base removed from it; base qualities were not supplied.

Survey-level sequencing on the immunoSEQ platform was used to profile TCR beta chain repertoires. As for how the authors treated the data: Repertoire diversity was quantified by the inverse Simpson index, and CDR3 amino acid length spectratypes and V-J pairing frequencies were compared. Clonotypes specific to SARS-CoV-2, CMV, influenza A and EBV were annotated by matching TCR beta CDR3 sequences against VDJdb. Here the immuneACCESS table is served through TCRdb, limited to in-frame sequences with V and J called. Missing clones are a known gap in these copies; in checked studies unresolved V genes cover under half, and the rest lacks a known reason. The V and J calls and clone size were taken over from that table, and D and trimming were inferred from the DNA. Within this sample are about 68,000 clones, with over 85% of them counted one time only. 4% to 4.5% of the sample lies in the top ten. V is clipped by 6 bases and J by 9 bases, and the sequence between their germline boundaries is 9 bases long. Including the terminal cysteine and phenylalanine, the CDR3 comprises 11 residues. Only the CDR3 region is kept as DNA, spanning 33 bases read in frame from base 1.

PBMCs were separated from peripheral blood, and TCR beta sequencing was performed on genomic DNA obtained from unsorted PBMCs. The sequence was collected from a middle-aged man with rheumatoid arthritis. The specimen sequenced was PBMCs. The chain links TRBV12-3 or TRBV12-4 with TRBJ2-1; the D gene is perhaps TRBD2, on 6 matching bases. The nucleotides read TGTGCCAGCAGCCAAGCGGGTGAGCAGTTCTTC. Its coded protein is CASSQAGEQFF.